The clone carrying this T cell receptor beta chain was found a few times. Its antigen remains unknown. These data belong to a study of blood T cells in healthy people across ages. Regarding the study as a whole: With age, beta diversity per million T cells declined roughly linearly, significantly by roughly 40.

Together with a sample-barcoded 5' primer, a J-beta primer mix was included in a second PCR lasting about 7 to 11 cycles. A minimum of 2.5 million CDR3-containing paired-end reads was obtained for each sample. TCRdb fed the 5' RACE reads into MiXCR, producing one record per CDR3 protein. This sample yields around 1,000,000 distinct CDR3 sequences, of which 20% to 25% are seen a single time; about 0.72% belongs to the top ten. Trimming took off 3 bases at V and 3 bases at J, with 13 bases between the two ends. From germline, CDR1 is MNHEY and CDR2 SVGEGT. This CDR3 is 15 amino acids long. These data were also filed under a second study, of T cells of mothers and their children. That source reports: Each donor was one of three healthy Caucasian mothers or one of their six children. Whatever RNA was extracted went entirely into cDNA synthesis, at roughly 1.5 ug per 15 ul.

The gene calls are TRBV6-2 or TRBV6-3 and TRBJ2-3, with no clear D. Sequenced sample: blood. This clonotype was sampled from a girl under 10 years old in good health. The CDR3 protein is CASSYDGFSTDTQYF. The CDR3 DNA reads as TGTGCCAGCAGTTATGACGGCTTTTCAACAGATACGCAGTATTTT.